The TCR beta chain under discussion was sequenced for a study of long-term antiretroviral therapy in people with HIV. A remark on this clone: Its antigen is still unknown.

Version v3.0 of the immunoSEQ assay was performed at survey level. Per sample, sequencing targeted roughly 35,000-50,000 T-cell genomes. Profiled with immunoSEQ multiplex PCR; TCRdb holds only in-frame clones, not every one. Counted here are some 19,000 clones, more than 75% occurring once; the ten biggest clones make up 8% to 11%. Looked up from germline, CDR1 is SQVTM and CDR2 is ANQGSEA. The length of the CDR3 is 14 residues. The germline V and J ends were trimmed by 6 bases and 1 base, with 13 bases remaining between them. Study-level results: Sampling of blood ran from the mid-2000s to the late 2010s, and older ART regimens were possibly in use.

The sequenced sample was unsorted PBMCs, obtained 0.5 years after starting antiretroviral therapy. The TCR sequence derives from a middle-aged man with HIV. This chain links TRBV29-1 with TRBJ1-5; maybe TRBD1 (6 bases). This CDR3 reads CSVRGGSSNQPQHF. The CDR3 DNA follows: TGCAGCGTCCGCGGGGGCTCGAGCAATCAGCCCCAGCATTTT.